This TCR beta chain is drawn from a study of shared clonotypes between healthy human individuals. Study results and caveats: Among donors, clonotype sharing was expected to be affected by sequencing depth.

About this clone itself: As yet, its antigen is unknown.

Naive CD8 cells comprised CD45RO-negative, CCR7-positively selected cells, excluding terminally differentiated effector memory CD45RA+ cells. Donors, healthy HIV-negative adults, lacked recent acute infections or vaccinations. The germline gives CDR1 MDHEN, CDR2 SYDVKM. The CDR3 sequence is 17 residues long. V shed 2 bases, J shed 4 bases, and the junction held 9 bases outside the gene matches. Source study methods: Junction-only immunoSEQ sequences carried no quality scores, so filtering differed. Libraries were prepared by immunoSEQ multiplex PCR; TCRdb keeps only in-frame clonotypes and omits some of them. V, J and clone size are those of that table, while D and trimming were read from the DNA. The data contain 660,000 or so clones, about 96% of them singletons.

The chain is built from TRBV28 and TRBJ2-5; 11 nucleotides match TRBD2. The receptor comes from a woman between 25 and 40 years old in good health. Source material: naive CD8+ T cells sorted from blood. The CDR3 spells CASSLGLAGGGVETQYF. CDR3 nucleotide sequence: TGTGCCAGCAGTTTAGGCCTAGCGGGAGGAGGGGTAGAGACCCAGTACTTC.